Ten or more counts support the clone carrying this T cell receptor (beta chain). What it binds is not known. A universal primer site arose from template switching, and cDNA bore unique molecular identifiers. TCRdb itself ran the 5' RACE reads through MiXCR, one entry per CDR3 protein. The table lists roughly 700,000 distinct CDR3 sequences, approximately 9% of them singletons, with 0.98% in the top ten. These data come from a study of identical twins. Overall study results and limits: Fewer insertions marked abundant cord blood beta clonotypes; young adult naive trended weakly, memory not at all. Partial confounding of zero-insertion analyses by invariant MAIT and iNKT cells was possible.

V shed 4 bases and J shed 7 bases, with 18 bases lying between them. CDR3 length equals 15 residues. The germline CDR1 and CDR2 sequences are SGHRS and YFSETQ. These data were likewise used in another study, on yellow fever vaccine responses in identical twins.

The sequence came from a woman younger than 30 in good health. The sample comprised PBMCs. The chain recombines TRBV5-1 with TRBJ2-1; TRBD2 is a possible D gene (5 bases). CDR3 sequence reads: CASSPLKGLANEQFF. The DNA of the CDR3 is TGCGCCAGCAGCCCGTTAAAAGGCCTAGCAAATGAGCAGTTCTTC.